Shown below are 28 T cell receptor beta chains from a single sample sequenced in a study of shared clonotypes between healthy human individuals. TCRdb's copy holds only in-frame clones and misses some; the assay was immunoSEQ multiplex PCR. The sample consists of about 980,000 clones, 60% to 85% of them appearing once. The sequencing sample was made of memory CD4+ T cells sorted from blood. Subset in this sample: CD45RA-negative fraction. These receptor sequences come from a man in his late teens or twenties in good health.

The chain uses TRBV5-1 and TRBJ2-7; possibly TRBD1 for D (5 bases). Germline CDR1 reads SGHRS; CDR2 reads YFSETQ. V lost 0 bases and J lost 6, with 13 bases in between. The CDR3 is made up of 14 amino acids. Here the CDR3 DNA reads TGCGCCAGCAGCTTGGCAGGGAACTCCATCGAGCAGTACTTC. This encodes CASSLAGNSIEQYF.

This clone occurred many times. The rearrangement uses TRBV30 and TRBJ1-5; D not certain. Trimming stripped 1 base from V and 5 bases from J, with 9 bases between. The CDR3 is made up of 13 amino acids. The germline V gene has CDR1 GTSNPN and CDR2 SVGIG (reference sequence). This CDR3 is CAWSGVDYQPQHF. Here the CDR3 DNA reads TGTGCCTGGAGTGGTGTGGATTATCAGCCCCAGCATTTT.

This clone was seen many times. The chain has TRBV21-1 and TRBJ2-1; the D segment call TRBD1 is taken from the table without a DNA check. TRBV21-1 counts as a pseudogene. The CDR3 is 15 amino acids. CDR3: CARVDRGLGDNEQFF. In DNA form, the CDR3 reads TGTGCCAGGGTAGACAGGGGCCTTGGGGACAATGAGCAGTTCTTC.

The chain uses TRBV2 and TRBJ2-5; D might be TRBD1 (7 bases). V lost 8 bases and J lost 4, with 17 bases in between. The CDR3 spans 14 residues. Per the germline V gene, CDR1 is SNHLY and CDR2 is FYNNEI. The DNA for the CDR3 is TGTGCCAGCGGGGGGACAGTTCTCCCAGAGACCCAGTACTTC. It specifies CASGGTVLPETQYF.

This chain joins TRBV6-1 and TRBJ2-5; D is ambiguous. The V gene's germline CDR1 is MNHNS and CDR2 SASEGT. This CDR3 has 12 amino acids. Trimming took off 8 bases at V and 3 bases at J, with 10 bases between the two ends. CDR3: CASAPTEETQYF. CDR3 nucleotides: TGTGCCAGCGCGCCGACTGAAGAGACCCAGTACTTC.

V gene TRBV29-1 combines with J gene TRBJ1-2; the D gene is possibly TRBD1 (6 bases). The V end was cut by 7 bases, the J end by 2 bases, with 8 bases between. Germline-derived CDR1 and CDR2 are SQVTM and ANQGSEA. The CDR3 has 11 residues. The CDR3 reads CSGQGNYGYTF. As DNA, the CDR3 is TGCAGCGGGCAGGGGAACTATGGCTACACCTTC.

The V gene is TRBV7-2, the J gene TRBJ1-2; 8 bases fit TRBD1. Per the germline V gene, CDR1 is SGHTA and CDR2 is FQGNSA. The junction had 2 bases not matched to a gene; V was cut back by 5 bases and J by 3 bases. The CDR3 totals 13 residues. The CDR3 region has the DNA TGTGCCAGCAGCGAGACAGGGGACTATGGCTACACCTTC. This codes for CASSETGDYGYTF.

As concerns this clone: Other DNA sequences in the sample encode the same CDR3. The chain joins TRBV19 to TRBJ2-7, with TRBD2 identical over 14 bases. V lost 4 bases and J lost 2; bases outside the gene matches: 1. This CDR3 spans 15 amino acids. The germline V gene encodes CDR1 LNHDA and CDR2 SQIVND (reference sequence). CDR3 in amino acids: CASSRLAGGPYEQYF. The CDR3 DNA sequence: TGTGCCAGTAGTAGACTAGCGGGAGGGCCCTACGAGCAGTACTTC.

The V gene is TRBV4-1, the J gene TRBJ1-5; 7 bases agree with TRBD1. J lost 6 bases, V lost 3 bases, and 8 bases had no gene match. The CDR3 is 15 amino acids. The germline V gene has CDR1 MGHRA and CDR2 YSYEKL. Here the CDR3 reads CASSQTTGIGQPQHF. CDR3 DNA sequence: TGCGCCAGCAGCCAGACGACAGGGATCGGTCAGCCCCAGCATTTT.

The rearrangement joins TRBV27 to TRBJ1-5, with a tentative D call TRBD1 (5 bases). V shed 5 bases and J shed 1 base, with 12 bases lying between them. CDR1 and CDR2 from the germline V gene are MNHEY and SMNVEV (reference sequence). CDR3 length equals 15 residues. The CDR3 loop reads CASSPPGQSNQPQHF. CDR3 sequence (DNA): TGTGCCAGCAGTCCGCCGGGGCAGAGCAATCAGCCCCAGCATTTT.

The chain recombines TRBV5-6 with TRBJ1-5; D ambiguous. CDR1 and CDR2 (germline): SGHDT, YYEEEE. The V end lost 3 bases, the J end lost 5 bases, and 15 bases lay between the germline ends. The CDR3 has 15 amino acids. The CDR3 here is CASSSGYTAYQPQHF. DNA of the CDR3: TGTGCCAGCAGCTCTGGGTACACGGCCTATCAGCCCCAGCATTTT.

The chain uses TRBV5-5 and TRBJ2-5; possibly TRBD2 for D (6 bases). The length of the CDR3 is 14 residues. Germline loops: CDR1 SGHKS, CDR2 YYEKEE (reference sequence). Trimming removed 0 bases from V and 4 bases from J, with 10 bases in between. The CDR3 spells CASSLADGGETQYF. The CDR3 region has the DNA TGTGCCAGCAGCTTGGCCGACGGGGGAGAGACCCAGTACTTC.

The gene calls are TRBV19 and TRBJ1-2, with a tentative D call TRBD1 (5 bases). The CDR3 extends over 14 amino acids. The germline V and J ends were trimmed by 6 bases and 4 bases, with 15 bases remaining between them. The germline gives CDR1 LNHDA, CDR2 SQIVND (reference sequence). DNA of the CDR3: TGTGCCAGTAGCGAAGCCGGGACGGTCTATGGCTACACCTTC. It yields the protein CASSEAGTVYGYTF.

As regards this clone: A much larger clone lies one base from this, so it may be a read error. Other DNA sequences in this sample translate to the same CDR3. The chain carries TRBV11-2 and TRBJ2-2, with no clear D. CDR1 and CDR2 from the germline V gene are SGHAT and FQNNGV. The CDR3 spans 12 residues. V shed 1 base and J shed 4 bases, with 1 base lying between them. The CDR3 region is CASSLGTGELFF. The CDR3 DNA follows: TGTGCCAGCAGCTTAGGCACCGGGGAGCTGTTTTTT.

The J gene is TRBJ1-3, the V gene TRBV6-1; no clear D gene. Trimming took off 6 bases at V and 6 bases at J, with 18 bases between the two ends. The germline V gene has CDR1 MNHNS and CDR2 SASEGT. The CDR3 is 15 amino acids. The CDR3 region has the DNA TGTGCCAGCAGCCCGTTGGGCCAAGCAAAAAACACCATATATTTT. It translates to CASSPLGQAKNTIYF.

The chain uses TRBV9 and TRBJ2-3; D gene uncertain. Trimming removed 3 bases from V and 2 bases from J, with 4 bases in between. Germline V gene data show CDR1 as SGDLS and CDR2 as YYNGEE. CDR3 length equals 12 residues. The chain's CDR3 is CASSAYTDTQYF. CDR3 nucleotides: TGTGCCAGCAGCGCTTACACAGATACGCAGTATTTT.

V usage is TRBV29-1 and J usage is TRBJ2-7; TRBD1 might be the D (5 bases). CDR1 and CDR2 from the germline V gene are SQVTM and ANQGSEA. The CDR3 has 12 residues. Trimming removed 7 bases at V and 0 bases at J, with 10 bases between. CDR3 nucleotides: TGCAGCGCCTCGGACACCTCCTACGAGCAGTACTTC. Its translation: CSASDTSYEQYF.

This chain uses TRBV5-6 with TRBJ2-5, with D possibly being TRBD1 (5 bases). The tail of the sequence fits TRBJ2-7 better, so the J call may be wrong. The CDR3 spans 12 residues. Germline V gene lookup returns CDR1 SGHDT and CDR2 YYEEEE. CDR3 protein: CASGNRLYEQYF. The CDR3 DNA follows: TGTGCCAGCGGTAACAGGCTCTACGAGCAGTACTTC.

The sample holds a few counts of this clone. The CDR3 DNA sequence: TGCGCCAGCAGCCAAGATATGGGGATCGGAAAACTGTTTTTT. It encodes CASSQDMGIGKLFF. The gene calls are TRBV4-3 and TRBJ1-4; D gene unclear. From germline, CDR1 is LGHNA and CDR2 YSLEER. V gave up 0 bases and J gave up 10 bases, with 12 bases separating them. The CDR3 is made up of 14 amino acids.

V and J are TRBV6-6 and TRBJ2-1; 8 bases agree with TRBD1. The CDR3 is 15 residues long. V dropped 5 bases and J dropped 7; count of bases not matched to a gene: 10. Germline lookup yields CDR1 MNHNY and CDR2 SVGAGI (reference sequence). The CDR3 DNA is TGTGCCAGCAGTGCCGGGACAGGAGTTTTAAATGAGCAGTTCTTC. It codes for CASSAGTGVLNEQFF.

This clone appeared once. V is TRBV7-3 and J is TRBJ2-1; 14 bases agree with TRBD2. The germline CDR1 and CDR2 sequences are SGHTA and FQGTGA. The CDR3 has 17 residues. With V trimmed by 5 bases and J by 9 bases, 12 bases remained unmatched. The CDR3 sequence: CASSRRGLAGVEGEQFF. CDR3 nucleotide sequence: TGTGCCAGCAGCCGAAGGGGACTAGCGGGGGTTGAGGGTGAGCAGTTCTTC.

This clone has only one observation. The chain couples TRBV18 to TRBJ1-1, with D possibly TRBD1 on 5 matching bases. Germline V gene data show CDR1 as KGHSH and CDR2 as LQKENI. V was shortened by 10 bases and J by 0 bases, with 12 bases between the two germline ends. The CDR3 runs 13 residues. The CDR3 region has the DNA TGTGCCACCAAGACAGACATGAACACTGAAGCTTTCTTT. Translation: CATKTDMNTEAFF.

This chain connects TRBV11-2 to TRBJ2-7; 14 bases are shared with TRBD2. The germline gives CDR1 SGHAT, CDR2 FQNNGV. With 6 bases clipped from V and 5 bases from J, the junction kept 3 bases outside the gene matches. CDR3 length equals 14 residues. Here the CDR3 DNA reads TGTGCCAGCAGTCGGGGACTAGCGGGAGACGAGCAGTACTTC. Translating it yields CASSRGLAGDEQYF.

V is TRBV5-1 and J is TRBJ2-3; the D gene is possibly TRBD2 (5 bases). The CDR3 is made up of 16 amino acids. Germline lookup yields CDR1 SGHRS and CDR2 YFSETQ. V was cut by 3 bases and J by 1 base, with 15 bases left in between. The CDR3 nucleotides read TGCGCCAGCAGCTGGACTCACTTCGGCGGCACAGATACGCAGTATTTT. Amino acids: CASSWTHFGGTDTQYF. Together with reference TRBV5-1 and TRBJ2-3, the CDR3 gives the full variable domain: KAGVTQTPRYLIKTRGQQVTLSCSPISGHRSVSWYQQTPGQGLQFLFEYFSETQRNKGNFPGRFSGRQFSNSRSEMNVSTLELGDSALYLCASSWTHFGGTDTQYFGPGTRLTVL.

The rearrangement uses TRBV30 and TRBJ2-3, with D perhaps TRBD2 (5 bases). The CDR3 loop spans 14 amino acids. Trimming took off 3 bases at V and 2 bases at J, with 12 bases between the two ends. From germline, CDR1 is GTSNPN and CDR2 SVGIG (reference sequence). CDR3 in amino acids: CAWRKAVLTDTQYF. In DNA, the CDR3 is TGTGCCTGGAGGAAAGCGGTACTCACAGATACGCAGTATTTT.

The chain is built from TRBV12-5 and TRBJ1-1; D not resolved. V lost 5 bases to trimming and J lost 1 base, with 5 bases between them. Germline values: CDR1 LGHNT, CDR2 FRNRAP. The CDR3 spans 12 residues. In nucleotides, the CDR3 is TGTGCTAGTGGTCTAGAGAACACTGAAGCTTTCTTT. It encodes CASGLENTEAFF.

The V gene is TRBV6-6, the J gene TRBJ2-3, with 7 bases that match TRBD1. V trimming: 4 bases; J trimming: 2 bases; junction bases outside the gene matches: 9. This CDR3 is 16 amino acids long. Germline lookup yields CDR1 MNHNY and CDR2 SVGAGI (reference sequence). CDR3: CASSSRTGASTDTQYF. Written as DNA, the CDR3 is TGTGCCAGCAGTTCCCGGACAGGAGCTTCCACAGATACGCAGTATTTT.

The gene calls are TRBV11-2 and TRBJ2-4; weak D call: TRBD2 (5 bases). V shed 1 base and J shed 0 bases, with 7 bases lying between them. The germline V gene encodes CDR1 SGHAT and CDR2 FQNNGV. The CDR3 consists of 15 residues. CDR3 sequence: CASSLGTVAKNIQYF. CDR3 DNA sequence: TGTGCCAGCAGCTTAGGGACTGTAGCCAAAAACATTCAGTACTTC. The whole variable domain, filled in from reference TRBV11-2 and TRBJ2-4, reads EAGVAQSPRYKIIEKRQSVAFWCNPISGHATLYWYQQILGQGPKLLIQFQNNGVVDDSQLPKDRFSAERLKGVDSTLKIQPAKLEDSAVYLCASSLGTVAKNIQYFGAGTRLSVL.